Each of the 12 T cell receptor beta chains below was sequenced from the same sample in a study of blood T cell repertoires in COVID-19. The assay was immunoSEQ multiplex PCR, and TCRdb's table has in-frame clones only and misses some. This table has some 58,000 clones, roughly four fifths appearing once. The sample was peripheral blood. The receptors were gathered from a man between 45 and 60 years old with COVID-19, enrolled during active disease.

This clone was seen more than once but under ten times. This sequence joins TRBV23-1 and TRBJ2-7; 8 bases align to TRBD1. TRBV23-1 is an ORF, with its function uncertain. This CDR3 comprises 17 residues. Trimming at V came to 5 bases and at J to 8 bases, leaving 20 bases not matched to a gene. In DNA, the CDR3 is TGCGCCAGCAGTAACCCGGGACAGGTACTCCGGGGCGAAAAGCAGTACTTC. Protein: CASSNPGQVLRGEKQYF.

The gene calls are TRBV27 and TRBJ1-1; 8 bases are shared with TRBD1. J lost 1 base, V lost 6 bases, and 13 bases had no gene match. The CDR3 runs to 17 residues. From germline, CDR1 is MNHEY and CDR2 SMNVEV (reference sequence). The CDR3, as DNA: TGTGCCAGCAGACCGTTCTCAGGGGGCGCGGGGAACACTGAAGCTTTCTTT. Amino acids: CASRPFSGGAGNTEAFF.

The V and J genes are TRBV28 and TRBJ2-1; D ambiguous. Germline V lookup: CDR1 MDHEN, CDR2 SYDVKM. CDR3 length equals 15 residues. Trimming removed 7 bases at V and 3 bases at J, with 16 bases between. DNA of the CDR3: TGTGCCAGCACCTTGAGAGGTGAACACTACAATGAGCAGTTCTTC. Its protein is CASTLRGEHYNEQFF. Combining the CDR3 with reference TRBV28 and TRBJ2-1 gives the whole variable domain DVKVTQSSRYLVKRTGEKVFLECVQDMDHENMFWYRQDPGLGLRLIYFSYDVKMKEKGDIPEGYSVSREKKERFSLILESASTNQTSMYLCASTLRGEHYNEQFFGPGTRLTVL.

This rearrangement joins TRBV7-2 to TRBJ1-3, with D unresolved. Germline CDR1 reads SGHTA; CDR2 reads FQGNSA. The length of the CDR3 is 16 residues. With 5 bases removed from V and 0 bases from J, the gap between germline ends came to 14 bases. This CDR3 reads CASSLRHPSSGNTIYF. The CDR3 DNA follows: TGTGCCAGCAGCCTTAGACACCCCAGCTCTGGAAACACCATATATTTT.

The chain joins TRBV5-6 to TRBJ1-1; 7 bases fit TRBD1. Germline loops: CDR1 SGHDT, CDR2 YYEEEE. J lost 5 bases, V lost 3 bases, and 10 bases had no gene match. The CDR3 is 15 amino acids. The CDR3 nucleotides read TGTGCCAGCAGCTCGACGGGACAGATGATAACTGAAGCTTTCTTT. As protein: CASSSTGQMITEAFF.

This clone was observed a handful of times. The chain links TRBV18 to TRBJ1-4; no clear D gene. V was trimmed by 3 bases and J by 0 bases, leaving 8 bases between them. The CDR3 length is 15 residues. CDR1 KGHSH and CDR2 LQKENI come from the germline V gene. This CDR3 is CASSPSGTTNEKLFF. For the CDR3, the DNA is TGTGCCAGCTCACCTTCCGGGACAACTAATGAAAAACTGTTTTTT.

V usage is TRBV14 and J usage is TRBJ2-7; a possible D gene is TRBD2 (5 bases). The CDR3 spans 16 residues. CDR1 and CDR2 from the germline V gene are SGHDN and FVKESK. V gave up 5 bases and J gave up 7 bases, with 24 bases separating them. DNA of the CDR3: TGTGCCAGCAGCAGTCGGACGGCGCACCCTACTAGTGAGCAGTACTTC. As protein: CASSSRTAHPTSEQYF.

This chain links TRBV19 with TRBJ1-3, with TRBD1 identical over 8 bases. The V and J ends lost 5 bases and 4 bases, in that order; junction bases with no gene match: 13. This CDR3 has 17 residues. Looked up from germline, CDR1 is LNHDA and CDR2 is SQIVND (reference sequence). Here the CDR3 reads CASSSSTGEASGNTIYF. Here the CDR3 DNA reads TGTGCCAGTAGTTCCTCGACAGGGGAAGCGTCCGGAAACACCATATATTTT. Based on the CDR3 plus reference TRBV19 and TRBJ1-3, the full variable domain is DGGITQSPKYLFRKEGQNVTLSCEQNLNHDAMYWYRQDPGQGLRLIYYSQIVNDFQKGDIAEGYSVSREKKESFPLTVTSAQKNPTAFYLCASSSSTGEASGNTIYFGEGSWLTVV.

The chain combines TRBV14 with TRBJ2-1; TRBD2 aligns across 9 bases. Germline CDR1 is SGHDN and CDR2 is FVKESK. This CDR3 has 16 residues. V shed 2 bases and J 4 bases; nucleotides not matched to a gene: 6. In DNA form, the CDR3 reads TGTGCCAGCAGCCAACTGGGTCTAGCGGGATACAATGAGCAGTTCTTC. This codes for CASSQLGLAGYNEQFF.

This chain joins TRBV5-8 and TRBJ1-1; weak D call: TRBD1 (5 bases). V lost 0 bases, J lost 5 bases, and 5 bases lay in between. This CDR3 is 12 amino acids long. Germline V gives CDR1 SGHTS, CDR2 YDEGEE. CDR3 DNA: TGTGCCAGCAGCTTGGAGGGGACTGAAGCTTTCTTT. Translated: CASSLEGTEAFF.

The chain has TRBV6-5 and TRBJ2-5, with TRBD1 matching 7 bases. This CDR3 spans 14 amino acids. Germline CDR1 reads MNHEY; CDR2 reads SVGAGI. Trimming at V came to 4 bases and at J to 2 bases, leaving 4 bases not matched to a gene. The CDR3 loop is CASSSTGSQETQYF. Written as DNA, the CDR3 is TGTGCCAGCAGTTCGACAGGGTCACAAGAGACCCAGTACTTC.

V is TRBV11-2 and J is TRBJ1-1, with a weak D call TRBD1 (5 bases). Trimming cost V 0 bases and J 0 bases, with 11 bases left between them. Germline V gene data show CDR1 as SGHAT and CDR2 as FQNNGV. The CDR3 is made up of 16 amino acids. Here the CDR3 DNA reads TGTGCCAGCAGCTTAGAAGGGGCAGGGTTGAACACTGAAGCTTTCTTT. Protein product: CASSLEGAGLNTEAFF.